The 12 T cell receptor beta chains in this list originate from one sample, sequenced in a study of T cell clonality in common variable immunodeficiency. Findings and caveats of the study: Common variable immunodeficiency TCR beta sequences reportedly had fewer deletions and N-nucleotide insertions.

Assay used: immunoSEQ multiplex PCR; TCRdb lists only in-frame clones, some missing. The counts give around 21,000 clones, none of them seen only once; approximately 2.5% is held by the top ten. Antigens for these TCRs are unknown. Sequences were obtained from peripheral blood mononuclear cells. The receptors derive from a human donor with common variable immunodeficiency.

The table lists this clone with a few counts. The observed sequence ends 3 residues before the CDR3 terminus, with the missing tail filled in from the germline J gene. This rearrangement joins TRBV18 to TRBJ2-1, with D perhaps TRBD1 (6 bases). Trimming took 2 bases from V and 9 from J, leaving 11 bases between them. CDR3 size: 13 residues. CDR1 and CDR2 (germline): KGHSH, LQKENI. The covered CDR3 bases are TGTGCCAGCTCACCAACGCTGGACAGTGAG. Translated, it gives CASSPTLDSE. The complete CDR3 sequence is CASSPTLDSEQFF.

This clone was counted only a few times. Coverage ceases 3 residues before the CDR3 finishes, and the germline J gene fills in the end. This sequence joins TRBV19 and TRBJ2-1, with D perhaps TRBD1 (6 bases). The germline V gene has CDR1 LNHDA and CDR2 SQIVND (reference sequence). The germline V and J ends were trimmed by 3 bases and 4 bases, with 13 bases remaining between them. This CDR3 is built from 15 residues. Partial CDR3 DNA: TGTGCCAGTAGTATGGGTGGGGGCCTGTACAATGAG. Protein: CASSMGGGLYNE. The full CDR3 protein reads CASSMGGGLYNEQFF.

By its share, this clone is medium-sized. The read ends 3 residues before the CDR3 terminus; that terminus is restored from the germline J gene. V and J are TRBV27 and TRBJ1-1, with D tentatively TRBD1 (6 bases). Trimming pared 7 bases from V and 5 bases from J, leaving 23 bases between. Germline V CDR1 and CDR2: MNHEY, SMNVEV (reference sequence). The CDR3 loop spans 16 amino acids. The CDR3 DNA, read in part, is TGTGCCAGCATCCCCGTTCGGGGGGCGCCGAGGACTGAA. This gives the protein CASIPVRGAPRTE. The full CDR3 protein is CASIPVRGAPRTEAFF.

The CDR3 sequence is CASSLEGSTGYEQYF. CDR3 bases read: TGCGCCAGCAGCTTGGAAGGATCAACGGGCTACGAG. The chain is built from TRBV5-1 and TRBJ2-7; D is undetermined. The CDR3 end lies 3 residues beyond the end of the read and is filled in from the germline J gene. V gave up 0 bases and J gave up 3 bases, with 13 bases separating them. Germline assignment: CDR1 SGHRS and CDR2 YFSETQ. The CDR3 has 15 amino acids.

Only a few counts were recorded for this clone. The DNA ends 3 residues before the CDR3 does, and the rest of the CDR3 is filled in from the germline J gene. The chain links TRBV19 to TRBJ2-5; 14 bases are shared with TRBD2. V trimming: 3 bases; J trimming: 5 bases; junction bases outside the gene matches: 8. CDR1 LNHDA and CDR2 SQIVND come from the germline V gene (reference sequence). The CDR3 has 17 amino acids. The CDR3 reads CASSIRGLAGGGETQYF. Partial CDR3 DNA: TGTGCCAGTAGTATTCGTGGACTAGCGGGAGGAGGGGAGACC. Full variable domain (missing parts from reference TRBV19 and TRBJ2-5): DGGITQSPKYLFRKEGQNVTLSCEQNLNHDAMYWYRQDPGQGLRLIYYSQIVNDFQKGDIAEGYSVSREKKESFPLTVTSAQKNPTAFYLCASSIRGLAGGGETQYFGPGTRLLVL.

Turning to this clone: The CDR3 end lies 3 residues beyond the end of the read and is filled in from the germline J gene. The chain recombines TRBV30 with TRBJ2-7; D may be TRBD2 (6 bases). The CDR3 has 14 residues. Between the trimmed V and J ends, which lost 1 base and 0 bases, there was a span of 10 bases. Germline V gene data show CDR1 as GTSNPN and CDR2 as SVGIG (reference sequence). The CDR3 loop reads CAWSDISGSYEQYF. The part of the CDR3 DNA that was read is TGTGCCTGGAGTGATATTAGCGGCTCCTACGAG.

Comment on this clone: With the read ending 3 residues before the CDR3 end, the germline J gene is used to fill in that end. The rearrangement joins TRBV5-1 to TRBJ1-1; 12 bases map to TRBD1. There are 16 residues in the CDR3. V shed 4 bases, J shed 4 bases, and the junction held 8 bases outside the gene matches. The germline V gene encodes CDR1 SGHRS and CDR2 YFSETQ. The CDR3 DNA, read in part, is TGCGCCAGCAGCCCCGGGACAGGGGGCTTCAGCACTGAA. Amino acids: CASSPGTGGFSTE. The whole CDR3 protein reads CASSPGTGGFSTEAFF.

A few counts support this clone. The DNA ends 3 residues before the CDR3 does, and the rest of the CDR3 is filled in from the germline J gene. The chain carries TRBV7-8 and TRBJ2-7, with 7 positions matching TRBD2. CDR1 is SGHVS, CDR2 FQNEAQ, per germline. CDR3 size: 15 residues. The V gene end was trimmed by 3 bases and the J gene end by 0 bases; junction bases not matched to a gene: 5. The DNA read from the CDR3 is TGTGCCAGCAGCTTGGCTAGCGGCAGCTCCTACGAG. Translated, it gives CASSLASGSSYE. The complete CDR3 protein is CASSLASGSSYEQYF. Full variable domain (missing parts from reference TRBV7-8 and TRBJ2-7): GAGVSQSPRYKVAKRGQDVALRCDPISGHVSLFWYQQALGQGPEFLTYFQNEAQLDKSGLPSDRFFAERPEGSVSTLKIQRTQQEDSAVYLCASSLASGSSYEQYFGPGTRLTVT.

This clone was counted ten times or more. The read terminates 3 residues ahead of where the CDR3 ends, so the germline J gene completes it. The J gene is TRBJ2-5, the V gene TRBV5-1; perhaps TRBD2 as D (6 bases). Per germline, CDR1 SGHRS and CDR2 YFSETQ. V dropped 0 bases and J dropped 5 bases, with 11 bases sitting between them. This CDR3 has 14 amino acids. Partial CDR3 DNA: TGCGCCAGCAGCTTGGAGGCGGGGAGGGAGACC. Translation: CASSLEAGRET. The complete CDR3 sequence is CASSLEAGRETQYF.

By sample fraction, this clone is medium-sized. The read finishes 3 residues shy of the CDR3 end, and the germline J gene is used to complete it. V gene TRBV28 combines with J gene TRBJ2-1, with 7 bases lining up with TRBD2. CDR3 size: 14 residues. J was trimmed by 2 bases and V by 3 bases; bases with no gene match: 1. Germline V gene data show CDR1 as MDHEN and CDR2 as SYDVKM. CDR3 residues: CASSFLAAYNEQFF. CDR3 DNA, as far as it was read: TGTGCCAGCAGTTTTCTAGCGGCCTACAATGAG.

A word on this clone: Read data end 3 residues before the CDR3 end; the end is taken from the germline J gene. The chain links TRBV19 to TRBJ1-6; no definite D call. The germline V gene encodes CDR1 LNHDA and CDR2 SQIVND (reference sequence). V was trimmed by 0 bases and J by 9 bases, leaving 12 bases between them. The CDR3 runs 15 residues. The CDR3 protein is CASSIEEAGTSPLHF. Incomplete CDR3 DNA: TGTGCCAGTAGTATAGAAGAAGCAGGAACTTCACCC.

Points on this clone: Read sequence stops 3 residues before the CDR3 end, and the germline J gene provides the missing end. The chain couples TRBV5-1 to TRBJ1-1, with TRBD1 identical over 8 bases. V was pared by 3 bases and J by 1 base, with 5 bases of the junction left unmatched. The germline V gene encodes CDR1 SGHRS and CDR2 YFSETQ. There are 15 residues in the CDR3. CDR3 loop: CASSWTGTGNTEAFF. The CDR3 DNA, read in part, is TGCGCCAGCAGCTGGACCGGGACAGGGAACACTGAA.